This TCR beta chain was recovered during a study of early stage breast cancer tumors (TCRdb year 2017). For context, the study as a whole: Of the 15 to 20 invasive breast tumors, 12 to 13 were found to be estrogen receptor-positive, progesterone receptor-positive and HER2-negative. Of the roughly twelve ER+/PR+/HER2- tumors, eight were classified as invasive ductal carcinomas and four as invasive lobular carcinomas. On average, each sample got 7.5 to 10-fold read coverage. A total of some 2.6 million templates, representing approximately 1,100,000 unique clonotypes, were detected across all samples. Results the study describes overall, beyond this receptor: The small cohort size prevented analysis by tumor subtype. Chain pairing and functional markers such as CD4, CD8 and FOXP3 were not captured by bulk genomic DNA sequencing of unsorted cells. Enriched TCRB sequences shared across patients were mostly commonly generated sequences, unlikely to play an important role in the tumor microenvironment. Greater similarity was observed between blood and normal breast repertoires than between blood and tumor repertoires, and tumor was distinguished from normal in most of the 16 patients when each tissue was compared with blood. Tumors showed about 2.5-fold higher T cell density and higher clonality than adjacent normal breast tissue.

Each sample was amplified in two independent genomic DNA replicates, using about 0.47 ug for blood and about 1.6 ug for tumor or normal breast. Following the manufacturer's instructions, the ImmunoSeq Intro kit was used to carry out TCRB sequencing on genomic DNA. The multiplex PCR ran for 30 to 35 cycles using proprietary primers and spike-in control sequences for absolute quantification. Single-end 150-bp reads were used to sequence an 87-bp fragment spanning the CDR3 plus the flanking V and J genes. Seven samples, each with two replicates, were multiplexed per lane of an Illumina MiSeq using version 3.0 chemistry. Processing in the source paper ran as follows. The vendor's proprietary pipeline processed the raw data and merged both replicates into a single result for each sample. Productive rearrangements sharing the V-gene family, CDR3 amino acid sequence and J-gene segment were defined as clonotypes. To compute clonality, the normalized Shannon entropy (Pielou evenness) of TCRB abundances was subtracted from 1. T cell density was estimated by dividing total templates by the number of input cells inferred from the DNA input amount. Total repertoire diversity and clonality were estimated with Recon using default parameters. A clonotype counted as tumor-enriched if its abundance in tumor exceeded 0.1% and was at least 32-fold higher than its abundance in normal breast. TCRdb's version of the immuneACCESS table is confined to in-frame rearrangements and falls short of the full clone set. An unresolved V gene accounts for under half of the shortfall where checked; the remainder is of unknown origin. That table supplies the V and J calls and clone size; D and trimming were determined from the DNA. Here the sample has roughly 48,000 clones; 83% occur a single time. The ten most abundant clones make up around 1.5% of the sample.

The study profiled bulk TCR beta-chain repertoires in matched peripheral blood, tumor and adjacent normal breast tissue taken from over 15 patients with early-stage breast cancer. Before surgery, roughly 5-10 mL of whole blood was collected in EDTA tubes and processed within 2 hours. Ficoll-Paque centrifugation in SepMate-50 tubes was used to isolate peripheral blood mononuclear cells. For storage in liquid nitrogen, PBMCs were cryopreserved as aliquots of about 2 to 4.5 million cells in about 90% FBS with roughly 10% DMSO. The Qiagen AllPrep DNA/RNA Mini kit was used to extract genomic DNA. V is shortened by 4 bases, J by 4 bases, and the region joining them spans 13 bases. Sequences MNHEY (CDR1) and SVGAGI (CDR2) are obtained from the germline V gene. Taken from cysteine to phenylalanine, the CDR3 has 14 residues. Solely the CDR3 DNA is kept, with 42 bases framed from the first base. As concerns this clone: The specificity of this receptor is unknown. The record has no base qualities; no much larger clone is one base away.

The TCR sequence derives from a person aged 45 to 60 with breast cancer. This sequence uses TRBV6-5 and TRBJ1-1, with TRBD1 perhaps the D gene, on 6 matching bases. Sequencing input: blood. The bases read TGTGCCAGCAGTTCAGGGGCCAGGACCACTGAAGCTTTCTTT. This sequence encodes CASSSGARTTEAFF.